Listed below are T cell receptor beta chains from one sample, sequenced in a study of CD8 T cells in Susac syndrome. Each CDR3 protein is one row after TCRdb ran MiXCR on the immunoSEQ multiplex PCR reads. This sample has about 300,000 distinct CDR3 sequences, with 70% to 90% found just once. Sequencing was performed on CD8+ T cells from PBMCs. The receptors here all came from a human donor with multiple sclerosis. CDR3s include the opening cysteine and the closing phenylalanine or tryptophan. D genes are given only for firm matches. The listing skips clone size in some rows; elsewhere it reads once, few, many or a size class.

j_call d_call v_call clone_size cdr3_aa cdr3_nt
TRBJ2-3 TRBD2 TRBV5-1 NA CASQPRGGRTDTQYF TGCGCCAGCCAACCTCGCGGGGGGCGGACAGATACGCAGTATTTT
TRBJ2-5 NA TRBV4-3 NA CASSPSFGPQETQYF TGCGCCAGCAGCCCAAGTTTCGGGCCCCAAGAGACCCAGTACTTC
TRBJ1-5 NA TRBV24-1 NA CATSDSGPKNQPQHF TGTGCCACCAGTGATTCCGGACCGAAGAATCAGCCCCAGCATTTT
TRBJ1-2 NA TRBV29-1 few CSVVTVYGYTF TGCAGCGTTGTGACAGTATATGGCTACACCTTC
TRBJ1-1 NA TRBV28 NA CASSLLGGGLNTEAFF TGTGCCAGCAGTTTACTAGGAGGGGGGCTGAACACTGAAGCTTTCTTT
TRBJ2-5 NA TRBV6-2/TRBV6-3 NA CASSSAGMGETQYF TGTGCCAGCAGTTCGGCAGGGATGGGAGAGACCCAGTACTTC
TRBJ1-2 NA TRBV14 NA CASSQRSRVADYGYTF TGTGCCAGCAGCCAAAGGTCTCGGGTGGCCGACTATGGCTACACCTTC
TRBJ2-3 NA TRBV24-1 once CATSDEGDTQYF TGTGCCACCAGTGATGAAGGAGATACGCAGTATTTT
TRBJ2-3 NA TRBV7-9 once CASSSSEADTQYF TGTGCCAGCAGCTCATCTGAGGCAGATACGCAGTATTTT
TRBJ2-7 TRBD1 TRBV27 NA CASSPGQDVSYEQYF TGTGCCAGCAGTCCCGGACAGGATGTCTCCTACGAGCAGTACTTC
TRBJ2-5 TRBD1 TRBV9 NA CASSSDRETQETQYF TGTGCCAGCAGCTCCGACAGGGAGACACAAGAGACCCAGTACTTC
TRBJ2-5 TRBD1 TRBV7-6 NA CASLGTGFQETQYF TGTGCCAGCCTTGGGACAGGGTTTCAAGAGACCCAGTACTTC
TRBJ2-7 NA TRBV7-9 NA CASSAYFDEQYF TGTGCCAGCAGCGCATATTTCGACGAGCAGTACTTC
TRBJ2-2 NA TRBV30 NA CAWSVSQNTGELFF TGTGCCTGGAGTGTGTCACAGAACACCGGGGAGCTGTTTTTT
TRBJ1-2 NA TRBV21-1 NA CARLGHQDRGDGYTF TGTGCCAGGTTAGGCCATCAGGACAGGGGGGATGGCTACACCTTC
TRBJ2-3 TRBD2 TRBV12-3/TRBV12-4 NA CASAFLLAGTTDTQYF TGTGCCAGCGCCTTCCTCCTAGCGGGAACAACAGATACGCAGTATTTT
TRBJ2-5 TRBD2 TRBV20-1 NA CSARWGLAGSGTQYF TGCAGTGCTAGGTGGGGACTAGCGGGTTCAGGGACCCAGTACTTC
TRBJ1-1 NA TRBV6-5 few CASSYSPAVDTEAFF TGTGCCAGCAGTTACTCGCCCGCCGTGGACACTGAAGCTTTCTTT
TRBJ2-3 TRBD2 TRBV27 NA CASSLTAGPFTDTQYF TGTGCCAGCAGTCTGACAGCGGGGCCTTTCACAGATACGCAGTATTTT
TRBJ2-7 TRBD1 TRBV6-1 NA CASSRNGQGKNYEQYF TGTGCCAGCAGCCGTAACGGACAGGGGAAGAACTACGAGCAGTACTTC
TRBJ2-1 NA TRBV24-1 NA CATSDLLVGEQFF TGTGCCACCAGTGATTTGCTAGTGGGTGAGCAGTTCTTC
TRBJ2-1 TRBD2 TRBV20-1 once CSAKLHRTSALDNEQFF TGCAGTGCTAAACTTCACAGGACTAGCGCCCTAGACAATGAGCAGTTCTTC
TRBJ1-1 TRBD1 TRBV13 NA CASAASGQGIPEAFF TGTGCCAGTGCGGCGTCGGGACAGGGGATCCCTGAAGCTTTCTTT
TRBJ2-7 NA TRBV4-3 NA CASSQESHLYEQYF TGCGCCAGCAGCCAAGAGTCACACCTCTACGAGCAGTACTTC
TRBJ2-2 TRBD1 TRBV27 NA CASRSGQGNTGELFF TGTGCCAGCAGGTCGGGACAGGGGAACACCGGGGAGCTGTTTTTT
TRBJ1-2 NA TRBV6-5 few CASSSLPLVRSYGYTF TGTGCCAGCAGTTCCCTTCCACTGGTGCGAAGCTATGGCTACACCTTC
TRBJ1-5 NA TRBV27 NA CASSSIPNQPQHF TGTGCCAGCAGTTCCATCCCCAATCAGCCCCAGCATTTT
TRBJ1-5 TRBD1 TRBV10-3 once CAISDADRGLEQPQHF TGTGCCATCAGTGATGCGGACAGGGGTCTCGAACAGCCCCAGCATTTT
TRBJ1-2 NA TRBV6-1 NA CASSDPWDVNYGYTF TGTGCCAGCAGTGACCCGTGGGACGTGAACTATGGCTACACCTTC
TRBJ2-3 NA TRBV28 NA CASSFASSDTQYF TGTGCCAGCAGTTTCGCTAGTTCAGATACGCAGTATTTT
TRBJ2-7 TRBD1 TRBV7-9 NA CASTGGFGEQYF TGTGCCAGTACAGGGGGCTTCGGGGAGCAGTACTTC
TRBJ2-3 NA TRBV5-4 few CASSLMGSTDTQYF TGTGCCAGCAGCTTGATGGGATCCACAGATACGCAGTATTTT
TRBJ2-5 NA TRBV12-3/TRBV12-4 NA CASSLDTSGQETQYF TGTGCCAGCAGTTTGGATACCAGCGGTCAGGAGACCCAGTACTTC
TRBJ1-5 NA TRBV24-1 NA CATSETGSWRHF TGTGCCACCAGTGAGACGGGGAGCTGGCGGCATTTT
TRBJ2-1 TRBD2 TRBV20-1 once CSARASGRAVDEQFF TGCAGTGCTAGAGCTAGCGGGAGGGCCGTTGATGAGCAGTTCTTC
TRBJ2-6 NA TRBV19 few CASTGSGANVLTF TGTGCCAGTACGGGGTCTGGGGCCAACGTCCTGACTTTC
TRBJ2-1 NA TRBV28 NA CATAPPFNEQFF TGTGCCACCGCACCCCCCTTCAATGAGCAGTTCTTC